This note documents a single TCR beta chain sequence. Its antigen is undetermined. Germline-derived CDR1 and CDR2 are MDHEN and SYDVKM. The V end lost 3 bases, the J end lost 0 bases, and 9 bases lay between the germline ends. The CDR3 is 14 amino acids. These data belong to a study of T cells in Graves' hyperthyroidism and ophthalmopathy. Study conclusions and caveats: A model using 13 V-J features told ophthalmopathy apart from stable hyperthyroidism.

RNA transcripts gave rise to amplified TCR beta CDR3 regions. The HTBI primer set served for first-round RT-PCR of the TCR CDR3. TCRdb ran MiXCR on the multiplex PCR reads and lists one entry per CDR3 protein. The sample yields some 620,000 distinct CDR3 sequences, roughly 17% seen once. The chain carries TRBV28 and TRBJ2-7; tentative D call: TRBD1 (6 bases). Material for sequencing was blood. The clonotype was recovered from a woman in her 30s with Graves' hyperthyroidism. The CDR3 here is CASSLTGYSYEQYF. Here the CDR3 DNA reads TGTGCCAGCAGTTTGACAGGCTACTCCTACGAGCAGTACTTC.